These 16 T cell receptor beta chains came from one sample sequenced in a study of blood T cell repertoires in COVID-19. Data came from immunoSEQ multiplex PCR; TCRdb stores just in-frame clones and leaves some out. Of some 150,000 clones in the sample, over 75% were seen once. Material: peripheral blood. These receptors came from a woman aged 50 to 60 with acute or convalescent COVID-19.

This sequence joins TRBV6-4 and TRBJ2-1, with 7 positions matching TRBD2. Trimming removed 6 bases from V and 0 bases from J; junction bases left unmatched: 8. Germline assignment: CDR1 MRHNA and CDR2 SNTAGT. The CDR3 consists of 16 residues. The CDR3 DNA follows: TGTGCCAGCAGCGCAGCGGGGTTAGGCTCCTACAATGAGCAGTTCTTC. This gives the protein CASSAAGLGSYNEQFF.

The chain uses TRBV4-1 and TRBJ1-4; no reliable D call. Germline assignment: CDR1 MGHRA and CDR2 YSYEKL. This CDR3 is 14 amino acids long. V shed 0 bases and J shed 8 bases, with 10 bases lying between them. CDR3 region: CASSQEAGLEKLFF. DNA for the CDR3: TGCGCCAGCAGCCAAGAGGCAGGACTGGAAAAACTGTTTTTT.

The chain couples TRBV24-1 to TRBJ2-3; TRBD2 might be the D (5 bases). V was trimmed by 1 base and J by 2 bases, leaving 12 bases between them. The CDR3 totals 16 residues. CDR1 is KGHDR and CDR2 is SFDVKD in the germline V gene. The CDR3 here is CATSDLGTRDTDTQYF. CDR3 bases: TGTGCCACCAGTGATTTAGGCACTAGAGACACAGATACGCAGTATTTT.

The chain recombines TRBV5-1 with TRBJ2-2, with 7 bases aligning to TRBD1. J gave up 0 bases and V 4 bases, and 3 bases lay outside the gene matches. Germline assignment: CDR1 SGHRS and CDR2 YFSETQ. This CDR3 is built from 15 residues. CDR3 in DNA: TGCGCCAGCAGCAAGGGACAGACGAACACCGGGGAGCTGTTTTTT. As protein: CASSKGQTNTGELFF.

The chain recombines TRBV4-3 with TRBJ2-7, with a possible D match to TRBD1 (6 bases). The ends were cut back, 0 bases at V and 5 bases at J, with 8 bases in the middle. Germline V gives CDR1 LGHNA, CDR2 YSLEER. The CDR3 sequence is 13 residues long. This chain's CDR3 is CASSQEQGNEQYF. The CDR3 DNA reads TGCGCCAGCAGCCAAGAACAGGGCAACGAGCAGTACTTC.

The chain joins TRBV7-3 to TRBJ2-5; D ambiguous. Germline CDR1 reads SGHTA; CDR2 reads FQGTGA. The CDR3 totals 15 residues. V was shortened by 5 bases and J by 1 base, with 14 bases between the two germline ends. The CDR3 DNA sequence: TGTGCCAGCAGCGCCCCATCCACTCCCCAAGAGACCCAGTACTTC. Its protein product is CASSAPSTPQETQYF.

CDR3 coding DNA: TGTGCCAGCAGACGTCCCGGGACAGGGAACACTGAAGCTTTCTTT. This codes for CASRRPGTGNTEAFF. The rearrangement links TRBV5-6 to TRBJ1-1; 8 bases fit TRBD1. The V and J ends lost 5 bases and 1 base, in that order; junction bases with no gene match: 7. The CDR3 is made up of 15 amino acids. Germline CDR1 is SGHDT and CDR2 is YYEEEE.

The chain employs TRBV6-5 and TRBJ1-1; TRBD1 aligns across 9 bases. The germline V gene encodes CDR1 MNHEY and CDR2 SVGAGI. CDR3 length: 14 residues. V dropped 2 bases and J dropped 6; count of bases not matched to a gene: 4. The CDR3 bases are TGTGCCAGCAGTTACAGGGGGACAGGGTCTGAAGCTTTCTTT. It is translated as CASSYRGTGSEAFF.

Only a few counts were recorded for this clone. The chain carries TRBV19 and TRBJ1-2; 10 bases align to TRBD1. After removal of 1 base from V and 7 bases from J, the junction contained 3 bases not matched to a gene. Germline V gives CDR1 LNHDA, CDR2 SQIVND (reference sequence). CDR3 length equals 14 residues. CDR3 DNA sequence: TGTGCCAGTAGTATAGGGACAGGGGGAATTGGCTACACCTTC. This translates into CASSIGTGGIGYTF.

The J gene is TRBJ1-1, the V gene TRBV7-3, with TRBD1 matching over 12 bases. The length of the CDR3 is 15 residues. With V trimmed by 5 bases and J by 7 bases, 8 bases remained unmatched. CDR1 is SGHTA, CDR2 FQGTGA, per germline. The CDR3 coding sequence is TGTGCCAGCAGCCCGGGACAGGGGGCTTTGGGTGAAGCTTTCTTT. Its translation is CASSPGQGALGEAFF.

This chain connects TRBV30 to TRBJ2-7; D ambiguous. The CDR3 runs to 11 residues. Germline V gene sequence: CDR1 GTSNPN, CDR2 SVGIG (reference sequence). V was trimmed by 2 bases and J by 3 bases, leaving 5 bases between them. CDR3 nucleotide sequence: TGTGCCTGGAGTACTAACTACGAGCAGTACTTC. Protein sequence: CAWSTNYEQYF.

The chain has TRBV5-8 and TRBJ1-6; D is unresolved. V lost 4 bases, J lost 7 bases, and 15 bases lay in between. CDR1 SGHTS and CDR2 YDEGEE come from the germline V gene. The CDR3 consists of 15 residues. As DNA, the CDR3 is TGTGCCAGCAGCCTGGCTTTTGGCAGGAATTCACCCCTCCACTTT. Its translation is CASSLAFGRNSPLHF.

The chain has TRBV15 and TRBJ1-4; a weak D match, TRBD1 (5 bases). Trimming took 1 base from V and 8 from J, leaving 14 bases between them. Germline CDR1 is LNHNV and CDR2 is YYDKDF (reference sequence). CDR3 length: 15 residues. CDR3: CATSRVAGVGEKLFF. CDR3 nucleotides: TGTGCCACCAGCAGAGTGGCGGGGGTTGGGGAAAAACTGTTTTTT.

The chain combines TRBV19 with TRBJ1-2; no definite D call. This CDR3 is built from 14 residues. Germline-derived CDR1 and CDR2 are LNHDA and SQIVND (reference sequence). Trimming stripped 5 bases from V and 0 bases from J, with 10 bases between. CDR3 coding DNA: TGTGCCAGTAGTTCCATCGGTCCTAACTATGGCTACACCTTC. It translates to CASSSIGPNYGYTF. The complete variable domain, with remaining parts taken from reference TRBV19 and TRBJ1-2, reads DGGITQSPKYLFRKEGQNVTLSCEQNLNHDAMYWYRQDPGQGLRLIYYSQIVNDFQKGDIAEGYSVSREKKESFPLTVTSAQKNPTAFYLCASSSIGPNYGYTFGSGTRLTVV.

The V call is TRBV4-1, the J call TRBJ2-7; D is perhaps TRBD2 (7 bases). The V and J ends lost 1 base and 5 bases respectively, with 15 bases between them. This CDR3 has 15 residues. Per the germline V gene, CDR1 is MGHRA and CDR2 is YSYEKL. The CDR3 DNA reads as TGCGCCAGCAGCCAAGTCCGGGGGGCCCTCGACGAGCAGTACTTC. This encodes CASSQVRGALDEQYF.

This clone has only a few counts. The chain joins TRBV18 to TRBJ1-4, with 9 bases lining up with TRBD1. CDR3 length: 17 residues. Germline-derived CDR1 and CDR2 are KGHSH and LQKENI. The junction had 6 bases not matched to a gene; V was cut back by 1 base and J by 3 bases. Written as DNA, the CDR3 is TGTGCCAGCTCACCACGGGAACAGGGGGCTGCTAATGAAAAACTGTTTTTT. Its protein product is CASSPREQGAANEKLFF.